This TCR beta chain is drawn from a study of Graves' ophthalmopathy and Graves' hyperthyroidism. Study conclusions and caveats: A majority of expanded thyroid clonotypes exceeding 0.001 frequency were likewise present in blood.

Using RNA transcripts, the TCR beta CDR3 regions were amplified. Amplification began with first-round RT-PCR using HTBI primers, then second-round multiplex PCR was performed. MiXCR was run by TCRdb on the multiplex PCR reads, yielding one entry per CDR3 protein. This sample has around 51,000 distinct CDR3 sequences; under 55% occur once, and the top ten carry approximately 23%. The germline V gene encodes CDR1 SNHLY and CDR2 FYNNEI. The junction had 13 bases not matched to a gene; V was cut back by 8 bases and J by 10 bases. The CDR3 loop spans 15 amino acids. This clonotype appeared once. Its cognate antigen is unknown.

Material for sequencing was peripheral blood. The TCR sequence derives from an adult man with Graves' ophthalmopathy. The genes are TRBV2 and TRBJ2-1; 11 nucleotides agree with TRBD2. CDR3 sequence: CASVGGLADKEEQFF. The CDR3, as DNA: TGTGCCAGCGTCGGGGGACTAGCGGACAAGGAGGAGCAGTTCTTC.